This record covers a single TCR beta chain. The antigen is not known. This entry comes from a study of early T cells in non-severe SARS-CoV-2 infection. About the research overall: Unpaired chains resulted from sequencing bulk RNA of unsorted whole blood. Study-level points and caveats: In VDJdb matching, anti-spike CD8 responses were favored while private and CD4 specificities went missing.

With 10 bases clipped from V and 6 bases from J, the junction kept 9 bases outside the gene matches. The CDR3 spans 14 residues. Unique molecular identifiers were affixed to single, distinct cDNA molecules. A single record per CDR3 protein comes from TCRdb applying MiXCR to the 5' RACE reads. Here the sample spans 70,000 to 90,000 distinct CDR3 sequences, about 10% being singletons. The TCR sequence derives from an adult who was a healthcare worker with PCR-confirmed SARS-CoV-2 infection or an uninfected control (not recorded which). Sample: whole blood, taken at baseline. This chain joins TRBV12-3 or TRBV12-4 and TRBJ2-2, with TRBD1 matching over 9 bases. The DNA of the CDR3 is TGTGCCACCGGAGGACAGGGGAAGGCCGGGGAGCTGTTTTTT. This translates into CATGGQGKAGELFF.